The sequence of this T cell receptor (beta chain) was determined in a study of cytomegalovirus exposure and HLA in healthy donors. Study-level results: The authors assumed roughly uniform sequencing depth across donors for presence/absence analyses. Evidence from a later analysis indicated that most CMV-associated TCR beta chains looked HLA-restricted. With later analysis, a missense DCLRE1C variant became linked to TCR beta V- and J-gene trimming. It was shown in a later analysis that HLA-associated TCR beta chains were more clonally expanded than other, equally common chains.

13 Jbeta primers and 60 Vbeta primers were used for the PCR. Only in-frame clones appear in the TCRdb table, and some are missing; sequencing was by immunoSEQ multiplex PCR. The table has 110,000 or so clones, 65% to 90% seen once. As for this clone: The antigen is undetermined. One end of the junction varies from germline; a read error may be responsible.

Sequenced input: PBMCs. The sequence came from a man aged 25 to 40 in good health and CMV-seropositive.

The CDR3 protein is CASSLFGQTNWELFF. DNA for the CDR3: TGTGCTAGCAGTTTATTTGGTCAAACGAACTGGGAGCTGTTTTTT. V gene TRBV28 combines with J gene TRBJ2-2; D is uncertain. CDR1 and CDR2 (germline): MDHEN, SYDVKM. The CDR3 spans 15 residues.